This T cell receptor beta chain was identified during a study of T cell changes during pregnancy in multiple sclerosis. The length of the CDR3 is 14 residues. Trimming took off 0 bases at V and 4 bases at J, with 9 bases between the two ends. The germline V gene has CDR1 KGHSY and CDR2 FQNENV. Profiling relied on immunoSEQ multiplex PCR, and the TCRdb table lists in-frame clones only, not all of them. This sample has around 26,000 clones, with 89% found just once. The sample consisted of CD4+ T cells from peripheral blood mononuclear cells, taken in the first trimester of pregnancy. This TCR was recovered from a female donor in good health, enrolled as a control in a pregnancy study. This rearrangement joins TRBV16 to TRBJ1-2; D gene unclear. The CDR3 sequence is CASSQSGSSYGYTF. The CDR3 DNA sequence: TGTGCCAGCAGCCAATCGGGCAGCTCCTATGGCTACACCTTC. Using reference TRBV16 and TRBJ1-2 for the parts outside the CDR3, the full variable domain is GEEVAQTPKHLVRGEGQKAKLYCAPIKGHSYVFWYQQVLKNEFKFLISFQNENVFDETGMPKERFSAKCLPNSPCSLEIQATKLEDSAVYFCASSQSGSSYGYTFGSGTRLTVV.